This TCR beta chain was captured by sequencing in a study of blood T cell repertoires in COVID-19. Study-level background: There were acute and convalescent COVID-19 samples, and they came from the United States, Italy and Spain.

Trimming took off 4 bases at V and 3 bases at J, with 13 bases between the two ends. The CDR3 runs to 14 residues. Germline loops: CDR1 SEHNR, CDR2 FQNEAQ (reference sequence). The protocol was immunoSEQ multiplex PCR, while the TCRdb copy is restricted to in-frame clones and leaves out a portion. The sample holds about 140,000 clones, approximately 80% seen once. No more than 2 weeks before study entry, exposed participants had met a case of COVID-19. Sequenced input: PBMCs or T cells enriched from blood (not recorded which). This chain links TRBV7-9 with TRBJ2-7; no clear D. The receptor was derived from a woman in her late teens or twenties who had been exposed to COVID-19. The CDR3 sequence is CASSSSTSGYEQYF. As DNA, the CDR3 is TGTGCCAGCAGCTCGTCGACTTCGGGCTACGAGCAGTACTTC.